This note documents a single T cell receptor (beta chain) sequence. This sample is drawn from a study of blood T cell repertoires in COVID-19. Study details: Samples of COVID-19 (acute and convalescent) were obtained from the United States, Italy and Spain.

TCRdb's copy holds only in-frame clones and misses some; the assay was immunoSEQ multiplex PCR. The sample consists of roughly 260,000 clones, roughly three quarters of them appearing once. The germline V and J ends were trimmed by 6 bases and 2 bases, with 13 bases remaining between them. Looked up from germline, CDR1 is SGHTA and CDR2 is FQGNSA. The CDR3 has 14 amino acids. The rearrangement links TRBV7-2 to TRBJ1-2; weak D call: TRBD1 (6 bases). The clonotype comes from a woman in her thirties or forties with active or convalescent COVID-19. Sample: peripheral blood. The CDR3 bases are TGTGCCAGCAGTTCTGACAGGTCCAACTATGGCTACACCTTC. The encoded protein is CASSSDRSNYGYTF.